This passage covers 13 T cell receptor beta chains from one sample sequenced in a study of blood T cell repertoires in COVID-19. The table came from immunoSEQ multiplex PCR; TCRdb's copy has only in-frame clones and leaves some out. The sample holds 250,000 to 350,000 clones, roughly nine tenths seen once. The specimen sequenced was PBMCs or T cells enriched from blood (not recorded which). All receptors come from a man in his 60s who had recovered from COVID-19.

This clone was picked up one time. This rearrangement joins TRBV7-6 to TRBJ2-1; 9 nucleotides match TRBD1. This CDR3 has 18 amino acids. The V segment lost 1 base and the J segment 4 bases; nucleotides outside the gene matches: 11. The V gene's germline CDR1 is SGHVS and CDR2 FNYEAQ. CDR3 protein: CASSLEARPGQGYNEQFF. The CDR3 DNA reads as TGTGCCAGCAGCTTAGAGGCTCGCCCGGGACAGGGATACAATGAGCAGTTCTTC.

This clone was seen more than once but under ten times. The rearrangement uses TRBV6-6 and TRBJ2-1, with TRBD2 matching 12 bases. This CDR3 comprises 16 residues. Germline V CDR1 and CDR2: MNHNY, SVGAGI (reference sequence). Trimming removed 6 bases from V and 2 bases from J; junction bases left unmatched: 5. The CDR3 region has the DNA TGTGCCAGCAGCTCGACTAGCGGGGGACCCTACAATGAGCAGTTCTTC. Translating gives CASSSTSGGPYNEQFF.

The V call is TRBV4-1, the J call TRBJ2-5; TRBD2 matches at 13 bases. The ends lost 4 bases at V and 5 bases at J; junction bases unmatched: 10. The germline CDR1 and CDR2 sequences are MGHRA and YSYEKL. The CDR3 extends over 17 amino acids. The chain's CDR3 is CASSLGSGLAGVETQYF. The CDR3 DNA follows: TGCGCCAGCAGCCTGGGATCAGGACTAGCGGGGGTTGAGACCCAGTACTTC.

The chain has TRBV2 and TRBJ1-5; perhaps TRBD1 as D (5 bases). The CDR3 totals 14 residues. Germline CDR1 SNHLY, CDR2 FYNNEI. V was cut by 8 bases and J by 4 bases, with 15 bases left in between. CDR3 sequence (DNA): TGTGCCAGCGAAGCCGGGACTCGGAATCAGCCCCAGCATTTT. Encoded protein: CASEAGTRNQPQHF.

The rearrangement uses TRBV18 and TRBJ1-1, with D tentatively TRBD1 (6 bases). The V end was cut by 6 bases, the J end by 1 base, with 12 bases between. CDR3 size: 14 residues. CDR1 and CDR2 (germline): KGHSH, LQKENI. The CDR3, as DNA: TGTGCCAGCTCGCCCCAGGGGACGAACACTGAAGCTTTCTTT. Translated, it gives CASSPQGTNTEAFF.

The chain couples TRBV11-2 to TRBJ2-1; D gene ambiguous. This CDR3 is 18 amino acids long. Germline V gives CDR1 SGHAT, CDR2 FQNNGV. The germline V and J ends were trimmed by 1 base and 2 bases, with 18 bases remaining between them. The CDR3 sequence: CASSLVFSPAGAYNEQFF. CDR3 coding DNA: TGTGCCAGCAGCTTAGTATTTTCCCCGGCAGGTGCCTACAATGAGCAGTTCTTC.

This chain links TRBV3-1 (or the pseudogene TRBV3-2) with TRBJ1-1; D gene uncertain. V was trimmed by 1 base and J by 0 bases, leaving 6 bases between them. CDR1 is LGHDT and CDR2 is YNNKEL in the germline V gene (reference sequence). The length of the CDR3 is 14 residues. The DNA of the CDR3 is TGTGCCAGCAGCCAAGTAGACATGAACACTGAAGCTTTCTTT. Amino acid sequence: CASSQVDMNTEAFF.

The chain links TRBV4-1 to TRBJ2-3; 9 positions match TRBD2. The CDR3 runs 16 residues. Per the germline V gene, CDR1 is MGHRA and CDR2 is YSYEKL. The J segment lost 5 bases and the V segment lost 6 bases, leaving 12 bases of the junction unmatched. The CDR3 region is CASSPLGSGRLDTQYF. The CDR3, as DNA: TGCGCCAGCAGTCCCCTCGGAAGCGGGAGGCTAGATACGCAGTATTTT.

The sample holds one count of this clone. Other nucleotide sequences from this sample produce the same CDR3. This chain joins TRBV4-2 and TRBJ2-1, with D uncertain. V shed 0 bases and J shed 1 base, with 7 bases lying between them. CDR3 size: 15 residues. Looked up from germline, CDR1 is LGHNA and CDR2 is YNFKEQ. CDR3 region: CASSQDRGSYNEQFF. The CDR3 DNA reads TGTGCCAGCAGCCAAGATCGAGGTTCCTACAATGAGCAGTTCTTC.

There are a few counts of this clone. The V gene is TRBV29-1, the J gene TRBJ1-2, with TRBD1 as a possible D gene (6 bases). The CDR3 totals 13 residues. Trimming left V 6 bases short and J 8 bases short, with 19 bases between. The germline V gene encodes CDR1 SQVTM and CDR2 ANQGSEA. The CDR3 spells CSVGPSQGWGYTF. DNA of the CDR3: TGCAGCGTGGGACCCTCTCAGGGGTGGGGCTACACCTTC.

This chain links TRBV9 with TRBJ2-3, with 9 nucleotides matching TRBD1. This CDR3 is 17 amino acids long. Trimming removed 3 bases from V and 2 bases from J; junction bases left unmatched: 10. CDR1 and CDR2 from the germline V gene are SGDLS and YYNGEE. The DNA for the CDR3 is TGTGCCAGCAGCGGCAGCGCCGGGACAGGGTCCACAGATACGCAGTATTTT. Translated, it gives CASSGSAGTGSTDTQYF.

The V call is TRBV7-2, the J call TRBJ1-5; 7 bases are a match to TRBD1. With 0 bases clipped from V and 4 bases from J, the junction kept 12 bases outside the gene matches. Germline CDR1 is SGHTA and CDR2 is FQGNSA. The CDR3 runs to 18 residues. Written as DNA, the CDR3 is TGTGCCAGCAGCTTAGCGCTGTCTGGGACAGACAATAATCAGCCCCAGCATTTT. This translates into CASSLALSGTDNNQPQHF.

This rearrangement joins TRBV6-2 or TRBV6-3 to TRBJ2-7; 8 bases are a match to TRBD1. The V segment lost 4 bases and the J segment 0 bases; nucleotides outside the gene matches: 5. CDR3 length equals 15 residues. CDR1 MNHEY and CDR2 SVGEGT come from the germline V gene. CDR3 amino acids: CASSSGQAYSYEQYF. CDR3 in DNA: TGTGCCAGCAGTTCGGGACAGGCGTACTCCTACGAGCAGTACTTC.